This TCR beta chain comes out of a study of cytomegalovirus exposure and HLA in healthy donors. Study-wide results and limits: In vitro testing confirmed a few CMV-associated chains as specific for CMV antigens. Listed as cytomegalovirus-associated were over 150 TCR beta chains.

The repertoire was sequenced with immunoSEQ multiplex PCR; TCRdb's copy has only in-frame clones and lacks some. Altogether around 160,000 clones are present, about four fifths being singletons, with the ten largest covering about 10%. The donors were part of the validation cohort, which consisted of more than 90 subjects and was separate from the first cohort of 666 subjects. Germline values: CDR1 SQVTM, CDR2 ANQGSEA. The CDR3 runs 11 residues. As concerns this clone: Its antigen is not identified.

The chain joins TRBV29-1 to TRBJ1-4; no definite D call. The sequence came from a man aged 30 to 39 in good health and CMV-seropositive. Sequencing was done on a sample of PBMCs. CDR3 sequence reads: CTNEAGEKLFF. The CDR3 DNA reads TGCACCAACGAGGCGGGTGAAAAACTGTTTTTT.